This T cell receptor (beta chain) was observed in a study of shared clonotypes between healthy human individuals. Study-level points and caveats: Relative to their counterparts shared across all four donors, non-shared clonotypes exhibited diminished generation probabilities.

Germline CDR1 reads KGHSH; CDR2 reads LQKENI. This CDR3 has 15 amino acids. V lost 3 bases to trimming and J lost 5 bases; unmatched junction nucleotides: 5. This clone was picked up one time. The target antigen is unknown. The deep-level immunoSEQ assay was used. Generated by immunoSEQ multiplex PCR, the TCRdb table keeps only in-frame clones and is missing some. This sample has about 1.1 million clones, with approximately 80% found just once. The rearrangement joins TRBV18 to TRBJ2-7; 12 bases match TRBD2. What was sequenced was memory CD4+ T cells from PBMCs. Noted subset: CD45RA-negative fraction. The source of this sequence is a man aged 18 to 30 in good health. Some clones in this sample may be carry-over from other donors' samples. DNA for the CDR3: TGTGCCAGCTCACCGGGACTAGCGGGTATGCACGAGCAGTACTTC. This encodes CASSPGLAGMHEQYF.